The present entry profiles one T cell receptor (beta chain) with its context. Its antigen is unknown. In germline, CDR1 is SGHRS, CDR2 YFSETQ. The CDR3 is made up of 15 amino acids. J gave up 7 bases and V 6 bases, and 7 bases lay outside the gene matches. The data were obtained in a study of early stage breast cancer tumors. Study-level points and caveats: In about 85% of the 16 patients, blood comparison separated tumor from normal breast. Enriched TCRB sequences shared across patients were mostly commonly generated sequences.

Profiled with immunoSEQ multiplex PCR; TCRdb holds only in-frame clones, not every one. The sample records more than 20,000 clones, more than 75% being singletons. The clonotype was recovered from a person between 60 and 70 years old with breast cancer. Sequencing was done on a sample of blood. The chain uses TRBV5-1 and TRBJ2-1; 13 bases align to TRBD2. CDR3 amino acids: CASNALAGGPNEQFF. CDR3 DNA: TGCGCCAGCAACGCACTAGCGGGGGGGCCTAATGAGCAGTTCTTC.